This is a list of T cell receptor beta chains from one sample in a study of regulatory T cells in long-lasting Graves disease. TCRdb processed the multiplex PCR reads anew with MiXCR; each CDR3 protein has one entry. The sample has 440,000 or so distinct CDR3 sequences, about 15% seen once. The data also belong to a second study, concerning T cells in Graves' hyperthyroidism and ophthalmopathy.

Sequences were derived from peripheral blood mononuclear cells (PBMCs), sampled at new diagnosis, from a patient treated with antithyroid drugs. These receptors were obtained from a woman in her 30s with Graves disease. The CDR3 runs from the conserved cysteine through the conserved F or W. D genes are given only for firm matches. Only some rows state a clone size, as once, few, many or a class for expanded clones.

TRBV28	13	NA	TRBJ2-3	many	TGTGCCAGCAGTTTCGAAGGGGGTAATACGCAGTATTTT	CASSFEGGNTQYF
TRBV27	14	NA	TRBJ2-1	many	TGTGCCAGCAGTTCTCGGGACGGATACAATGAGCAGTTCTTC	CASSSRDGYNEQFF
TRBV11-2	13	NA	TRBJ2-7	many	TGTGCCAGCAGCCAAGACAGGGAGGGCGAGCAGTACTTC	CASSQDREGEQYF
TRBV28	16	NA	TRBJ1-2	many	TGTGCCAGCAGTCCGACCCCCCCCCGCGACGCATATGGCTACACCTTC	CASSPTPPRDAYGYTF
TRBV7-9	16	NA	TRBJ2-1	many	TGTGCCAGCAGCTTCAGGGGCAGGGGAAGCTACAATGAGCAGTTCTTC	CASSFRGRGSYNEQFF
TRBV30	14	TRBD2	TRBJ2-3	NA	TGTGCCTGGAGTCTAGCGGGAGGGGTTGATACGCAGTATTTT	CAWSLAGGVDTQYF
TRBV4-1	13	NA	TRBJ2-7	many	TGCGCCAGCAGCCCCGGTGGTGACTACGAGCAGTACTTC	CASSPGGDYEQYF
TRBV27	14	NA	TRBJ1-2	many	TGTGCCAGCAGTTTTTCGGCGGACCTATATGGCTACACCTTC	CASSFSADLYGYTF
TRBV2	16	NA	TRBJ1-1	many	TGTGCCAGCAGTGAAGCGCTTGGACGGATGAACACTGAAGCTTTCTTT	CASSEALGRMNTEAFF
TRBV29-1	13	NA	TRBJ1-2	few	TGCAGCGTGCGGGACACCACTAACTATGGCTACACCTTC	CSVRDTTNYGYTF
TRBV27	12	NA	TRBJ2-7	NA	TGTGCCAGCAGGGGGGGGCGCTACGAGCAGTACTTC	CASRGGRYEQYF
TRBV5-5	12	TRBD2	TRBJ2-3	NA	TGTGCCAGCAGCTCTAGCGGGAGTACGCAGTATTTT	CASSSSGSTQYF
TRBV11-2	16	TRBD2	TRBJ2-1	NA	TGTGCCAGCAGCTACTCTAGCGGGAGATTTTACAATGAGCAGTTCTTC	CASSYSSGRFYNEQFF
TRBV11-1	13	NA	TRBJ2-1	many	TGTGCCAGCACCAGGCCCTCCTACAATGAGCAGTTCTTC	CASTRPSYNEQFF
TRBV7-2	12	TRBD1	TRBJ2-5	few	TGTGCCAGCAGTTCCGGACAGGTAGTAAGTTACTTC	CASSSGQVVSYF
TRBV5-1	17	TRBD2	TRBJ2-2	few	TGCGCCAGCAGCTTCAGACTAGCGGGTGCGAACACCGGGGAGCTGTTTTTT	CASSFRLAGANTGELFF
TRBV15	15	TRBD1	TRBJ2-5	NA	TGTGCCACCAGCAGAGATAGGACAGGCCAAGGGACCCAGTACTTC	CATSRDRTGQGTQYF
TRBV30	14	NA	TRBJ1-5	once	TGTGCCTGGAGTCCGGGGGGGACAAATCAGCCCCAGCATTTT	CAWSPGGTNQPQHF